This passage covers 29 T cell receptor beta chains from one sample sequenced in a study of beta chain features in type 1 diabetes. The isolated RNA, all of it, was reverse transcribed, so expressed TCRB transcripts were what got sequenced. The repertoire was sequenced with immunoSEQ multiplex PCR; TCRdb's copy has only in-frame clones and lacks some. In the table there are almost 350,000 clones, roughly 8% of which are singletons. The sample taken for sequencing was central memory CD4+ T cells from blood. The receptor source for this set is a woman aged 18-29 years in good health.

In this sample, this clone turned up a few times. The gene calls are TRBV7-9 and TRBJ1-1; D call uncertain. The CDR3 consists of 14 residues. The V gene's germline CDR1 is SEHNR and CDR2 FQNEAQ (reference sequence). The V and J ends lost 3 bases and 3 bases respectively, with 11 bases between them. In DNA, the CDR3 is TGTGCCAGCAGCTTTAGCGGGATGCACACTGAAGCTTTCTTT. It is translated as CASSFSGMHTEAFF.

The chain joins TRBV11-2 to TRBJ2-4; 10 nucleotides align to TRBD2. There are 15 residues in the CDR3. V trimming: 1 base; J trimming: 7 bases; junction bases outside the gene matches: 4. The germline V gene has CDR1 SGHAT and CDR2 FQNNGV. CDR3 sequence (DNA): TGTGCCAGCAGCTTAGCTAGCGGGAGCTGGAACATTCAGTACTTC. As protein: CASSLASGSWNIQYF.

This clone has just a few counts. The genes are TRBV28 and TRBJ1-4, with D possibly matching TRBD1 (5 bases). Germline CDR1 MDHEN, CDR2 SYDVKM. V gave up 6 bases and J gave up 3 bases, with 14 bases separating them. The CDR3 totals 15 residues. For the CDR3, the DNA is TGTGCCAGCAGGGGAGAGGGGATGTCTAATGAAAAACTGTTTTTT. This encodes CASRGEGMSNEKLFF.

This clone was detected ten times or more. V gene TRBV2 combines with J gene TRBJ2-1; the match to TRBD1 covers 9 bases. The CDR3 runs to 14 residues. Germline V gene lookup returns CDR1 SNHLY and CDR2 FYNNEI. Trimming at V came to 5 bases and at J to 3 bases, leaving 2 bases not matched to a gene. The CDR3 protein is CASSWDRDYNEQFF. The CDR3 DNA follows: TGTGCCAGCAGTTGGGACAGGGACTACAATGAGCAGTTCTTC.

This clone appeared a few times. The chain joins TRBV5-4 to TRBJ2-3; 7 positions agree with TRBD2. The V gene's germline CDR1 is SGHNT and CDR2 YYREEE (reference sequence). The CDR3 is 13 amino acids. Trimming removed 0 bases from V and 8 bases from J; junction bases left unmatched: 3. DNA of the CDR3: TGTGCCAGCAGCTTGGATCTAGCGGCTACGCAGTATTTT. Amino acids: CASSLDLAATQYF.

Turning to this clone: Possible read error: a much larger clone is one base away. The CDR3 region has the DNA TGTGCCAGCAGCTTTTCTTATAGCAATCAGCCCCAGCATTTT. Its translation is CASSFSYSNQPQHF. This chain uses TRBV5-6 with TRBJ1-5; D gene uncertain. Trimming shortened V by 2 bases and J by 0 bases, and 6 bases separated the two germline ends. Germline assignment: CDR1 SGHDT and CDR2 YYEEEE. The CDR3 totals 14 residues.

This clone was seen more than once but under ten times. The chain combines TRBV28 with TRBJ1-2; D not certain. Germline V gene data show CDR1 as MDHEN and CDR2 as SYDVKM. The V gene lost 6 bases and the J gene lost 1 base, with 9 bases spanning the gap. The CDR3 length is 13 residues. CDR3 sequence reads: CASRGRNNYGYTF. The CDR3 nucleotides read TGTGCCAGCAGGGGGAGAAATAACTATGGCTACACCTTC.

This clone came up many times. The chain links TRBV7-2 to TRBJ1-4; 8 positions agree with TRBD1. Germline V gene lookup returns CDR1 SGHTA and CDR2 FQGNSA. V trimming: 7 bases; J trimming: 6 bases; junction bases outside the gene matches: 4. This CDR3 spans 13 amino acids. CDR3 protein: CASKGQVDEKLFF. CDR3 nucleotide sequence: TGTGCCAGCAAGGGACAGGTGGATGAAAAACTGTTTTTT.

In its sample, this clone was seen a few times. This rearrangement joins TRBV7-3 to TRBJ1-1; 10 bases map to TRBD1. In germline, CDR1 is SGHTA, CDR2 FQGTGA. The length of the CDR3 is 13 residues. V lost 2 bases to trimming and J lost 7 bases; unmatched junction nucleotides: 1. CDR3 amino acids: CASSLDRGREAFF. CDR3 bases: TGTGCCAGCAGCTTAGACAGGGGGCGTGAAGCTTTCTTT.

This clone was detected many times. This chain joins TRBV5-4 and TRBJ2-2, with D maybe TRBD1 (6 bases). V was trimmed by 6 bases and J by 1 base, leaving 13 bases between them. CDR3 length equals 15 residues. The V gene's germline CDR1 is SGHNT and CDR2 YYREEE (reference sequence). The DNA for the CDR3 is TGTGCCAGCAACTTCTGGGGGCGGAACACCGGGGAGCTGTTTTTT. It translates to CASNFWGRNTGELFF. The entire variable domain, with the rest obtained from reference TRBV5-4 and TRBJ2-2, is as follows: ETGVTQSPTHLIKTRGQQVTLRCSSQSGHNTVSWYQQALGQGPQFIFQYYREEENGRGNFPPRFSGLQFPNYSSELNVNALELDDSALYLCASNFWGRNTGELFFGEGSRLTVL.

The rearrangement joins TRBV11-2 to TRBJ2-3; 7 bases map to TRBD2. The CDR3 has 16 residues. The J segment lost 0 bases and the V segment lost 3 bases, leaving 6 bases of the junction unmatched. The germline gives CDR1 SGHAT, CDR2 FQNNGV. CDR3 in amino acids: CASSFLAGASTDTQYF. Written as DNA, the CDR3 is TGTGCCAGCAGCTTCTTAGCGGGTGCTAGCACAGATACGCAGTATTTT.

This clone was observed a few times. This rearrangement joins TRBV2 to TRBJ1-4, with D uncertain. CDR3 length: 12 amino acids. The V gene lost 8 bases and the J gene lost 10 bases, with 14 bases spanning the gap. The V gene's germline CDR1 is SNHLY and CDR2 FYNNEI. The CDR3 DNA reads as TGTGCCAGCGCGCGGGAAACTGGAAAACTGTTTTTT. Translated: CASARETGKLFF.

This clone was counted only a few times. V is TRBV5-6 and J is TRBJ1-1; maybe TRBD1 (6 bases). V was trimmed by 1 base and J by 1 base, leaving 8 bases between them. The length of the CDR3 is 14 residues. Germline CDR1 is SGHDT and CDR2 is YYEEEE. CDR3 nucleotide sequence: TGTGCCAGCAGCTTGACAGGGAGGAACACTGAAGCTTTCTTT. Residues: CASSLTGRNTEAFF.

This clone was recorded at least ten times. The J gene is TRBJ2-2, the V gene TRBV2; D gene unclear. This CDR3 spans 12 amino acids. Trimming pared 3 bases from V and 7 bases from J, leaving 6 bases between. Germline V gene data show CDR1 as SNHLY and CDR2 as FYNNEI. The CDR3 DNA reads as TGTGCCAGCAGTGACGGTCACGGGGAGCTGTTTTTT. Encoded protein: CASSDGHGELFF.

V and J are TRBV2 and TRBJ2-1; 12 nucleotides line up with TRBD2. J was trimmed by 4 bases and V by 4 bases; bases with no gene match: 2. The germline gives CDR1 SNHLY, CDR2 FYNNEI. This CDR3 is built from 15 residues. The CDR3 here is CASSVGLAGYNEQFF. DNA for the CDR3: TGTGCCAGCAGTGTGGGACTAGCGGGTTACAATGAGCAGTTCTTC.

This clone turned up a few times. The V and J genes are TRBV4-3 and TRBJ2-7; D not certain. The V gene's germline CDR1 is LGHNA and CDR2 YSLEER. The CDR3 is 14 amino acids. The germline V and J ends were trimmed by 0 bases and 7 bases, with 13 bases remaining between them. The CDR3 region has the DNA TGCGCCAGCAGCCAAGATTGCCCAGGAGATGAGCAGTACTTC. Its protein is CASSQDCPGDEQYF.

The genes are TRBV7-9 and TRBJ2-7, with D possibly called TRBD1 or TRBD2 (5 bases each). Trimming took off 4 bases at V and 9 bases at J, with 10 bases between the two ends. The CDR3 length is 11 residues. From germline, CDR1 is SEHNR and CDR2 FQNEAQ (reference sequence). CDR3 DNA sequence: TGTGCCAGCAGCTCGGGGCTGTGGCAGTACTTC. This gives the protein CASSSGLWQYF.

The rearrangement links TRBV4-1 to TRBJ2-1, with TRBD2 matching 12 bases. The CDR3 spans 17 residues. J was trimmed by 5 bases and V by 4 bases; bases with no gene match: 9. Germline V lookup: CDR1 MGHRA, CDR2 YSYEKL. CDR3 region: CASSLSSGRARDNEQFF. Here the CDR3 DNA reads TGCGCCAGCAGCCTATCTAGCGGGAGGGCACGAGACAATGAGCAGTTCTTC.

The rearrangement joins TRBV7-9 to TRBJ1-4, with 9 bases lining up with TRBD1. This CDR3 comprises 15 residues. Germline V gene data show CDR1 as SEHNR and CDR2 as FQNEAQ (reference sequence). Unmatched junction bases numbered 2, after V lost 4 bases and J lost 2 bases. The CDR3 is CASSWGTGTNEKLFF. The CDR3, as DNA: TGTGCCAGCAGCTGGGGGACAGGGACTAATGAAAAACTGTTTTTT.

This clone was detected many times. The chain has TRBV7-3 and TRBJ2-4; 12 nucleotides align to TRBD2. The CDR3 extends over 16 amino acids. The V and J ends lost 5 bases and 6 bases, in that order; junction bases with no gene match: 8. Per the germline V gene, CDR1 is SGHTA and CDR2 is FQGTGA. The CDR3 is CASSPGTSGLGNIQYF. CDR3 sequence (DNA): TGTGCCAGCAGCCCGGGGACTAGCGGGCTGGGAAACATTCAGTACTTC.

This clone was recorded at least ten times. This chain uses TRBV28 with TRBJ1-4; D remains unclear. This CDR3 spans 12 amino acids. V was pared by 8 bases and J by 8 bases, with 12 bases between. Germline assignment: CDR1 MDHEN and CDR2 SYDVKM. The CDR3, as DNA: TGTGCCAGCCGGTCCCCCGGGGAAAAACTGTTTTTT. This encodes CASRSPGEKLFF.

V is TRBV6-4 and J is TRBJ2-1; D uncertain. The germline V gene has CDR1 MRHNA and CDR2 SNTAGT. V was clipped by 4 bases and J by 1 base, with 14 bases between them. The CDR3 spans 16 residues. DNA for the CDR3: TGTGCCAGCAGTGCCATGGGAAGTTTGTCCTACAATGAGCAGTTCTTC. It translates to CASSAMGSLSYNEQFF.

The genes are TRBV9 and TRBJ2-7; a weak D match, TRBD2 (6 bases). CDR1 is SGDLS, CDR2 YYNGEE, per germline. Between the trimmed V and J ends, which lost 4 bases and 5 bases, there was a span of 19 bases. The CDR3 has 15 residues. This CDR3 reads CASSKDYSPVDEQYF. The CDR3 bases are TGTGCCAGCAGCAAGGACTATTCCCCGGTCGACGAGCAGTACTTC.

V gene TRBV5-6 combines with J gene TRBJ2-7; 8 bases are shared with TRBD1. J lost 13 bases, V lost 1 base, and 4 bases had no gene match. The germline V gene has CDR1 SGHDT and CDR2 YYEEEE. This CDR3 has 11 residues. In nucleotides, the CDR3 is TGTGCCAGCAGCTTGCTGGGACAGGTTTACTTC. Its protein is CASSLLGQVYF.

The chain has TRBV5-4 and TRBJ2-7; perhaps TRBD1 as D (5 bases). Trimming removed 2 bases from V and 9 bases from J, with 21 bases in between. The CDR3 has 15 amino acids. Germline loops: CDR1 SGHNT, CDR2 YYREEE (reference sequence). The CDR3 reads CASSLNREFGARQYF. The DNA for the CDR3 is TGTGCCAGCAGCTTAAACCGTGAATTTGGGGCGCGGCAGTACTTC.

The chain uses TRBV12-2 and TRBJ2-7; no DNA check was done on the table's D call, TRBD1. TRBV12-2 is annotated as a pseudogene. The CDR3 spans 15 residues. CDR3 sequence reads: CASRLCVGTRSEQYF. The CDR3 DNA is TGTGCAAGTCGCTTATGCGTGGGGACACGCAGTGAGCAGTACTTC.

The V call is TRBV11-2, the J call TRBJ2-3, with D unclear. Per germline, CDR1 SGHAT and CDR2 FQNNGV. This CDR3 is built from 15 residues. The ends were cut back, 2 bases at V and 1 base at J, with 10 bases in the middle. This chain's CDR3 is CASSLIPPRTDTQYF. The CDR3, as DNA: TGTGCCAGCAGCTTAATCCCCCCTCGCACAGATACGCAGTATTTT.

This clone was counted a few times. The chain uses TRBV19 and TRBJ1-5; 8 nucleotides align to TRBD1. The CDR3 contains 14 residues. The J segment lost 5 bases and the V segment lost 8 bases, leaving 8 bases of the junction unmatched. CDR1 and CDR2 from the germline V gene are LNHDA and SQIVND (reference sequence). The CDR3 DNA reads TGTGCCAGTGCACCGGGACAGGACTATCAGCCCCAGCATTTT. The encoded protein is CASAPGQDYQPQHF.

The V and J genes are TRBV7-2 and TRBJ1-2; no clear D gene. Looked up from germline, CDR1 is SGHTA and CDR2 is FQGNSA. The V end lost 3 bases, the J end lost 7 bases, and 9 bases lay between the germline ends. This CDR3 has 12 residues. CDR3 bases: TGTGCCAGCAGCTTCCAATTCGGTGGCTACACCTTC. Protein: CASSFQFGGYTF.